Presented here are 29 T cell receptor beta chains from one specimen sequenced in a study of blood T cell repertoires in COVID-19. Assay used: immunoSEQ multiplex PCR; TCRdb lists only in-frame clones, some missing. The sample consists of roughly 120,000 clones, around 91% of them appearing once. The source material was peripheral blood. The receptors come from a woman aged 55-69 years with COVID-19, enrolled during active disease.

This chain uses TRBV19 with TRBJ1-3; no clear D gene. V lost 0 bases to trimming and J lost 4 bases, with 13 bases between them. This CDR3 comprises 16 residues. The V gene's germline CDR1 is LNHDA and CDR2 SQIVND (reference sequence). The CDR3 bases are TGTGCCAGTAGTATAGAGCGCCTTCTGTACGGAAACACCATATATTTT. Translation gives CASSIERLLYGNTIYF.

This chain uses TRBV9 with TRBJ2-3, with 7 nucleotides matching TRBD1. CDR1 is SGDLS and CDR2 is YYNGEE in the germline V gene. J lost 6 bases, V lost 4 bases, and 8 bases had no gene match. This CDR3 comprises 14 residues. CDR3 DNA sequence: TGTGCCAGCAGCTGGGGGATGGGACAGGATACGCAGTATTTT. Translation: CASSWGMGQDTQYF.

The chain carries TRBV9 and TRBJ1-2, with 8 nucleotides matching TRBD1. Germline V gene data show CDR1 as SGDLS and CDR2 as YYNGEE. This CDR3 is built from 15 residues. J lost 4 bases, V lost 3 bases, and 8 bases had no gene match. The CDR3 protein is CASSGGTGLSYGYTF. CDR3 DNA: TGTGCCAGCAGCGGGGGGACAGGATTAAGCTATGGCTACACCTTC.

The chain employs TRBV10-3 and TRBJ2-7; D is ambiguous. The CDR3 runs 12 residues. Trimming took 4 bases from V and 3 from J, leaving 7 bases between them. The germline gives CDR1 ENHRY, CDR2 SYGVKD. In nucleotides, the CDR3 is TGTGCCATCAGTGTAGACAACTACGAGCAGTACTTC. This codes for CAISVDNYEQYF.

In DNA form, the CDR3 reads TGTGCCAGCACCCGGCTAGGGGGGGCTATAACGACTGAAGCTTTCTTT. This translates into CASTRLGGAITTEAFF. This chain connects TRBV19 to TRBJ1-1; perhaps TRBD1 as D (6 bases). Germline V gives CDR1 LNHDA, CDR2 SQIVND (reference sequence). The CDR3 has 16 residues. The ends were cut back, 9 bases at V and 5 bases at J, with 25 bases in the middle.

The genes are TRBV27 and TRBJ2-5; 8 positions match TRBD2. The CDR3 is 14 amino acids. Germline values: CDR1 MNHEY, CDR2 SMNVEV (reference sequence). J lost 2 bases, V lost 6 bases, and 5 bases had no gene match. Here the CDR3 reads CASRPGTSQETQYF. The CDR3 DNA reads TGTGCCAGCAGACCCGGGACTAGTCAAGAGACCCAGTACTTC.

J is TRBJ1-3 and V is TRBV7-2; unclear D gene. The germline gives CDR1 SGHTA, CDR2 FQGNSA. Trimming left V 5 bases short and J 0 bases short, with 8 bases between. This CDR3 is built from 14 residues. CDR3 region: CASSPRVSGNTIYF. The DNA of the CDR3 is TGTGCCAGCAGCCCCCGGGTCTCTGGAAACACCATATATTTT.

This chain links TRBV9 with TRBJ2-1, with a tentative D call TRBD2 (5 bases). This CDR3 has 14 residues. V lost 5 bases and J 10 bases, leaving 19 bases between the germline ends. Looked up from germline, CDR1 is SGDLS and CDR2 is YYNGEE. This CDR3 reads CASSQEGKLGEQFF. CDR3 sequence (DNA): TGTGCCAGCAGTCAAGAGGGCAAGCTGGGAGAGCAGTTCTTC. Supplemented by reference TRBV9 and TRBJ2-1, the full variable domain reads DSGVTQTPKHLITATGQRVTLRCSPRSGDLSVYWYQQSLDQGLQFLIQYYNGEERAKGNILERFSAQQFPDLHSELNLSSLELGDSALYFCASSQEGKLGEQFFGPGTRLTVL.

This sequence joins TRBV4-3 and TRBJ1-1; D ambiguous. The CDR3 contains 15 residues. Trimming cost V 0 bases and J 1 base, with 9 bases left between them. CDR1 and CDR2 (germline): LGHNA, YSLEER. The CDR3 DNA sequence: TGCGCCAGCAGCCAAGACAACAGCGGGAACACTGAAGCTTTCTTT. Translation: CASSQDNSGNTEAFF.

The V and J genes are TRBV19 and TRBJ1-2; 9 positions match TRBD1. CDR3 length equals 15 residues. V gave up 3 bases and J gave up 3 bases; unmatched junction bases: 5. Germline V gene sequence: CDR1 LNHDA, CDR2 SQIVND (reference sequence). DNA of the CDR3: TGTGCCAGTAGTATCGGGACAGGGCCGTACTATGGCTACACCTTC. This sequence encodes CASSIGTGPYYGYTF.

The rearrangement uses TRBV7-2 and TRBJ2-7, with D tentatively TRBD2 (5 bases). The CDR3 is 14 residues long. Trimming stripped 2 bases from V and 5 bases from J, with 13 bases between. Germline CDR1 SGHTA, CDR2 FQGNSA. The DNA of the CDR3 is TGTGCCAGCAGCTTACGGAGGCTTACGGACGAGCAGTACTTC. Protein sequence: CASSLRRLTDEQYF.

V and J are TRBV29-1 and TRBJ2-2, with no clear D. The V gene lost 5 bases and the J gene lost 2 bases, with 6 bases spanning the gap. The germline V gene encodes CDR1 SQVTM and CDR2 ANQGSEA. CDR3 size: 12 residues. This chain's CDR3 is CSVTVNTGELFF. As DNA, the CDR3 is TGCAGCGTTACGGTAAACACCGGGGAGCTGTTTTTT.

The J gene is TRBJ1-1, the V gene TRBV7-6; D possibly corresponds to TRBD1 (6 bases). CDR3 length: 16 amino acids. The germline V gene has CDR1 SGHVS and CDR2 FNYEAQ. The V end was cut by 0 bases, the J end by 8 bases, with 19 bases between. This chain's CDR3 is CASSLATGTLTGEAFF. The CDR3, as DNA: TGTGCCAGCAGCTTAGCTACCGGGACACTAACCGGCGAAGCTTTCTTT.

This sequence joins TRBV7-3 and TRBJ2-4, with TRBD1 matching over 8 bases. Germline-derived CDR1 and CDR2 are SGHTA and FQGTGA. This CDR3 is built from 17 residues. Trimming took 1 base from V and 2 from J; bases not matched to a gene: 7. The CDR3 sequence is CASSLKDQGATKNIQYF. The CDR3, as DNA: TGTGCCAGCAGCTTAAAGGACCAGGGGGCGACCAAAAACATTCAGTACTTC.

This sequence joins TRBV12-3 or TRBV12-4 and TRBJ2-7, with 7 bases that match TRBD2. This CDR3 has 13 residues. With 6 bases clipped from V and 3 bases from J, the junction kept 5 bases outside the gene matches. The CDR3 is CASRISGGYEQYF. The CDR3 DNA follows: TGTGCCAGCAGAATCTCGGGGGGCTACGAGCAGTACTTC.

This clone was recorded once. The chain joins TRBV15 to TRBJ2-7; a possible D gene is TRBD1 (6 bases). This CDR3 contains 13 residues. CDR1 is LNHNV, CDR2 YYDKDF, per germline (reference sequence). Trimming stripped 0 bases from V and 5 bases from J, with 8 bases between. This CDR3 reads CATSRDPGDEQYF. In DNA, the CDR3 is TGTGCCACCAGCAGAGATCCAGGGGACGAGCAGTACTTC.

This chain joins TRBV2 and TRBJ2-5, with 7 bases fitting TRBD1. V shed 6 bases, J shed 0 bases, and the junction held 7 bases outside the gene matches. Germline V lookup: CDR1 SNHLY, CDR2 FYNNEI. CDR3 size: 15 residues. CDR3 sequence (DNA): TGTGCCAGCAGCGGGGCAGGGGGAAACCAAGAGACCCAGTACTTC. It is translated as CASSGAGGNQETQYF.

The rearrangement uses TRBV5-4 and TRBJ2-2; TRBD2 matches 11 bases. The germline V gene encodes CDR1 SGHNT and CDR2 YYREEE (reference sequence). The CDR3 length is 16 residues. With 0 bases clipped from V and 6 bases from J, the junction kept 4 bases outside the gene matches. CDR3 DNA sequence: TGTGCCAGCAGCTTGGAGTTAGCGGGGGGGCCCGGGGAGCTGTTTTTT. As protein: CASSLELAGGPGELFF.

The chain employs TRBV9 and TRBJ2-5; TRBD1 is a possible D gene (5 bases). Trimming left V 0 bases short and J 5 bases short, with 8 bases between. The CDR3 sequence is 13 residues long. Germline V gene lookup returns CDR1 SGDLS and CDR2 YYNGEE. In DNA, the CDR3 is TGTGCCAGCAGCGTAGAGGGGCGCGAGACCCAGTACTTC. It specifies CASSVEGRETQYF. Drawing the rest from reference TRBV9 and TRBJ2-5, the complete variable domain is DSGVTQTPKHLITATGQRVTLRCSPRSGDLSVYWYQQSLDQGLQFLIQYYNGEERAKGNILERFSAQQFPDLHSELNLSSLELGDSALYFCASSVEGRETQYFGPGTRLLVL.

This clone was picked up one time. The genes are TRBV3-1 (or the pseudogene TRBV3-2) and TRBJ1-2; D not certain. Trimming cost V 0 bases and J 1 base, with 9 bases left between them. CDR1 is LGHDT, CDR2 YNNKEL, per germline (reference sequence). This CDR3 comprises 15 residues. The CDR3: CASSQDLNINYGYTF. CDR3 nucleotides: TGTGCCAGCAGCCAAGATCTGAACATTAACTATGGCTACACCTTC.

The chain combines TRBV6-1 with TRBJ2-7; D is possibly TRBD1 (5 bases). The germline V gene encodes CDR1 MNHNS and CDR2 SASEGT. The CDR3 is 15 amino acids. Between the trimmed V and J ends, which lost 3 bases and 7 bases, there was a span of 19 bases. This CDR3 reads CASSEWGPGPREQYF. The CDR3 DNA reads TGTGCCAGCAGTGAGTGGGGCCCCGGCCCCAGGGAGCAGTACTTC.

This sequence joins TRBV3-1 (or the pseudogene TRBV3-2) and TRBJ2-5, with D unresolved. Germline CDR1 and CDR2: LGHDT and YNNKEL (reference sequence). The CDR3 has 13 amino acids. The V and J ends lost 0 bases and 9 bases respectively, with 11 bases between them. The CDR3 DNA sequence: TGTGCCAGCAGCCAAGATCCCCAAAGAGCCCAGTACTTC. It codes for CASSQDPQRAQYF.

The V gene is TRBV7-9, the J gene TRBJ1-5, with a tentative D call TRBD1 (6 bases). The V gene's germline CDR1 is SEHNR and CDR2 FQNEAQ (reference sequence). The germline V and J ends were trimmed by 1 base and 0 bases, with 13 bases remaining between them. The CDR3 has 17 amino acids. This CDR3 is CASSLGAGTSSNQPQHF. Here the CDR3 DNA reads TGTGCCAGCAGCTTAGGGGCAGGGACAAGTAGCAATCAGCCCCAGCATTTT.

CDR3: CASCRFTDTQYF. The CDR3 nucleotides are TGTGCCAGCTGTCGGTTCACAGATACGCAGTATTTT. The genes are TRBV12-3 or TRBV12-4 and TRBJ2-3; D unresolved. Trimming removed 8 bases at V and 2 bases at J, with 8 bases between. CDR3 length: 12 amino acids.

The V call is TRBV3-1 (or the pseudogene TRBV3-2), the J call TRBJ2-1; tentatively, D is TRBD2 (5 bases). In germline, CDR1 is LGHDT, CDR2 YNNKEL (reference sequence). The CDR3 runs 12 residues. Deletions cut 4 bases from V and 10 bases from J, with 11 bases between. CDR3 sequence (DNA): TGTGCCAGCAGCCCCGGATGGAGGGAGCAGTTCTTC. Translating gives CASSPGWREQFF.

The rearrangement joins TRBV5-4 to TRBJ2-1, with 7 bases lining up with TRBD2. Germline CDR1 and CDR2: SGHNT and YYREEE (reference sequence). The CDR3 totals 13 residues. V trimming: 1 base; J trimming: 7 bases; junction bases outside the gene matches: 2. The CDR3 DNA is TGTGCCAGCAGCTTGCCAGCGGGGAATGAGCAGTTCTTC. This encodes CASSLPAGNEQFF.

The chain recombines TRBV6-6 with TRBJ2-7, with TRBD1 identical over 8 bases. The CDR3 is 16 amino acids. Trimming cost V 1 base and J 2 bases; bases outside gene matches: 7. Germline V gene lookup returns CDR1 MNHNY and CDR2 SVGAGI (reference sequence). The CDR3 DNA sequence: TGTGCCAGCAGTTACTTCCTAGACAGGGGCACCTACGAGCAGTACTTC. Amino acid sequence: CASSYFLDRGTYEQYF.

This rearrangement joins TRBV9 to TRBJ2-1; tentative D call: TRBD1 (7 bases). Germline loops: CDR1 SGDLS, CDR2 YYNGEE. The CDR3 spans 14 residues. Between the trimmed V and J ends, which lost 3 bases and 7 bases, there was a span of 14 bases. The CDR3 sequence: CASSAAGQRNEQFF. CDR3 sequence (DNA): TGTGCCAGCAGCGCCGCGGGACAGCGTAATGAGCAGTTCTTC.

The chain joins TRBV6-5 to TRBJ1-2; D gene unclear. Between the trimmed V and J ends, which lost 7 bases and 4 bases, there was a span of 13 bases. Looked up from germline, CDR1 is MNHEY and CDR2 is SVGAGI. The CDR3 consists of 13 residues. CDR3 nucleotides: TGTGCCAGCATCCCCAGCGGTTTCTATGGCTACACCTTC. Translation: CASIPSGFYGYTF.